Listed here is a single TCR beta chain. Germline CDR1 LNHDA, CDR2 SQIVND (reference sequence). This CDR3 is built from 15 residues. Germline trimming cut 1 base from V and 5 bases from J; bases unmatched to any gene: 3. Authors' analysis steps: Cell counts per sample came from amplifying reference gene primers. TCRdb's table, derived via immunoSEQ multiplex PCR, lists solely in-frame clones and lacks some. Clonal size and the V and J genes are those of that table, whereas D and trimming came from the DNA. The table has about 36,000 clones, around four fifths seen once; the top ten hold 40% to 50%. The data were obtained in a study of blood T cell repertoires in COVID-19. Study-level background: COVID-19 samples from acute and convalescent phases originated in the United States, Italy and Spain. In each case, the material was cDNA or gDNA derived from T cells, B-cell-depleted T cells, or PBMCs.

The source of this sequence is a human donor in a cohort sampled during active or convalescent COVID-19. The donor label of this sample is uncertain. V gene TRBV19 combines with J gene TRBJ2-2; 8 bases map to TRBD2. Sequenced: peripheral blood. The CDR3 DNA reads as TGTGCCAGTAGTATAGCGACTAGCGTTACCGGGGAGCTGTTTTTT. Amino acid sequence: CASSIATSVTGELFF. Filled out from reference TRBV19 and TRBJ2-2, the complete variable domain reads DGGITQSPKYLFRKEGQNVTLSCEQNLNHDAMYWYRQDPGQGLRLIYYSQIVNDFQKGDIAEGYSVSREKKESFPLTVTSAQKNPTAFYLCASSIATSVTGELFFGEGSRLTVL.